This T cell receptor (beta chain) was retrieved from a study of blood T cell repertoires in COVID-19. Study details: Acute and convalescent COVID-19 samples came from the United States, Italy and Spain. PBMCs, B-cell-depleted T cells, or T cells provided the cDNA or gDNA that made up the material.

This clone was counted a single time. V lost 4 bases and J lost 6, with 13 bases in between. This CDR3 has 15 residues. Per germline, CDR1 MNHEY and CDR2 SVGAGI. Source study methods: Amplified reference gene primers provided the basis for estimating nucleated cell counts. Repertoires were generated with immunoSEQ multiplex PCR, while TCRdb's copy carries only in-frame clones and drops some. V, J and clone size are taken as reported in that table, and D and trimming were inferred from the DNA itself. The data contain 120,000 or so clones, around 74% of them singletons. Sequencing input: peripheral blood. This clonotype was obtained from a man aged 55-75 years with acute or convalescent COVID-19. The chain recombines TRBV6-5 with TRBJ1-6; D not certain. DNA for the CDR3: TGTGCCAGCAGTTCCGCCGAGACGGGTAATTCACCCCTCCACTTT. Residues: CASSSAETGNSPLHF.